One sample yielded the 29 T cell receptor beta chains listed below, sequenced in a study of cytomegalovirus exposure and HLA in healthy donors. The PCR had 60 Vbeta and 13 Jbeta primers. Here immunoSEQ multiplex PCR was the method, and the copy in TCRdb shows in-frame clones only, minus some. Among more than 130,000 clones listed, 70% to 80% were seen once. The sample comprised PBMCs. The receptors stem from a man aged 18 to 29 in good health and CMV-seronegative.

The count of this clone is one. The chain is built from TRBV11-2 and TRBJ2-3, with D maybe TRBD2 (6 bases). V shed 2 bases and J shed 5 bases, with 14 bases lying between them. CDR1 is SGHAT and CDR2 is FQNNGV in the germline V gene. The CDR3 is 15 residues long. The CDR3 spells CASSLSTSLGDTQYF. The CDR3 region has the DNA TGTGCCAGCAGCTTATCCACTAGCTTAGGAGATACGCAGTATTTT.

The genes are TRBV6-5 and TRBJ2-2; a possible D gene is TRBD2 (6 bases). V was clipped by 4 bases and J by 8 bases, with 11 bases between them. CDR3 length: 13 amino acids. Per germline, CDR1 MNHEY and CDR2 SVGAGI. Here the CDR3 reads CASSFTSSGELFF. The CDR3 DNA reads TGTGCCAGCAGTTTCACTAGCTCTGGGGAGCTGTTTTTT.

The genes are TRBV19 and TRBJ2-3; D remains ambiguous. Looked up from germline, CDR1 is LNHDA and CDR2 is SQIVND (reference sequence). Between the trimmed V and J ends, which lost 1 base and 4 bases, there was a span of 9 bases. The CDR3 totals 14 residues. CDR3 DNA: TGTGCCAGTAGTATAGGGCTAGGAGCAGATACGCAGTATTTT. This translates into CASSIGLGADTQYF. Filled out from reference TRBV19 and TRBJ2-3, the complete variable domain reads DGGITQSPKYLFRKEGQNVTLSCEQNLNHDAMYWYRQDPGQGLRLIYYSQIVNDFQKGDIAEGYSVSREKKESFPLTVTSAQKNPTAFYLCASSIGLGADTQYFGPGTRLTVL.

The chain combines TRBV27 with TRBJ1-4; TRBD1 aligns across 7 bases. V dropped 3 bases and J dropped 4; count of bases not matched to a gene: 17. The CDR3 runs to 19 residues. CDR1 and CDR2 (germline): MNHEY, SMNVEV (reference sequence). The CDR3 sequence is CASSFTFKVGTANNEKLFF. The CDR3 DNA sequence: TGTGCCAGCAGTTTTACTTTTAAGGTCGGGACAGCGAATAATGAAAAACTGTTTTTT.

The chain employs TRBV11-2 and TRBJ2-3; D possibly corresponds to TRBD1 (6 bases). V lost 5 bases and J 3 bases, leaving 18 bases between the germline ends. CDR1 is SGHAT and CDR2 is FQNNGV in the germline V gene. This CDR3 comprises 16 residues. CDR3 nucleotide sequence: TGTGCCAGCAGCCACCTGAAGGGGGAACGGACAGATACGCAGTATTTT. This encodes CASSHLKGERTDTQYF.

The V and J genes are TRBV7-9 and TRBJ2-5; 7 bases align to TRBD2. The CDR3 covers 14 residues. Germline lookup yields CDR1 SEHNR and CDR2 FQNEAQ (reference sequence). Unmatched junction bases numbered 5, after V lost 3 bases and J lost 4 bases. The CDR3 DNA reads TGTGCCAGCAGCTTCAGGGAGGGAGTAGAGACCCAGTACTTC. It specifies CASSFREGVETQYF.

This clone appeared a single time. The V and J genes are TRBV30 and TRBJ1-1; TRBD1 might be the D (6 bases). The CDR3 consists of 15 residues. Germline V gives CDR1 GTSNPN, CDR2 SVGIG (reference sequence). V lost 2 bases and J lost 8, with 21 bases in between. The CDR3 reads CAWSLSGSRGGEAFF. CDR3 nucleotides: TGTGCCTGGAGTCTTTCTGGCAGTAGGGGGGGGGAAGCTTTCTTT.

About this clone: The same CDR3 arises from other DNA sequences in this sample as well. The CDR3 reads CASSYGQGVTEAFF. Written as DNA, the CDR3 is TGTGCCAGCAGCTACGGACAGGGTGTTACTGAAGCTTTCTTT. This sequence joins TRBV27 and TRBJ1-1; 8 bases are shared with TRBD1. V lost 6 bases, J lost 5 bases, and 8 bases stayed unmatched. Germline loops: CDR1 MNHEY, CDR2 SMNVEV (reference sequence). The CDR3 consists of 14 residues.

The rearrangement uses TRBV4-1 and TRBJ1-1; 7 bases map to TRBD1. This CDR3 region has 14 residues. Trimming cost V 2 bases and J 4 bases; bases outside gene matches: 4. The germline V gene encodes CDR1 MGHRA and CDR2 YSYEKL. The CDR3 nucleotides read TGCGCCAGCAGCCAACCCGACAGGGCCACTGAAGCTTTCTTT. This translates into CASSQPDRATEAFF.

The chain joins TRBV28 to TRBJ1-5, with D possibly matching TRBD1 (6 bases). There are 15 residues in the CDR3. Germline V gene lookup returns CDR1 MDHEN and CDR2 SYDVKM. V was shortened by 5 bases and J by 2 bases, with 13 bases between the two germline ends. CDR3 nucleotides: TGTGCCAGCAGTCCCACAGGGCAGGGCAATCAGCCCCAGCATTTT. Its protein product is CASSPTGQGNQPQHF.

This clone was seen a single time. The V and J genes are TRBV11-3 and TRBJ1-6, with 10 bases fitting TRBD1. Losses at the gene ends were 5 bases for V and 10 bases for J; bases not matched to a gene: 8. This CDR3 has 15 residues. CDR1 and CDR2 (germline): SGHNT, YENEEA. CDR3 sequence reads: CASSRGTGVSSPLHF. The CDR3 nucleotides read TGTGCCAGCAGCCGCGGGACAGGGGTAAGCTCACCCCTCCACTTT.

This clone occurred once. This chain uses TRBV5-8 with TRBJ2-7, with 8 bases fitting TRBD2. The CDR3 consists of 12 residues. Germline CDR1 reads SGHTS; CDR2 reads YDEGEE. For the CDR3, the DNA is TGTGGGGTTGGGGGACTAGTCTACGAGCAGTACTTC. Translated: CGVGGLVYEQYF.

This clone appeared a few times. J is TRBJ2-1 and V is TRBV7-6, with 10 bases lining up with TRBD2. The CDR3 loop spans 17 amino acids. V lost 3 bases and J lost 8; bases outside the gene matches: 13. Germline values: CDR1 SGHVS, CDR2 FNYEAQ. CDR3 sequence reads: CASSFLAGDSPSHEQFF. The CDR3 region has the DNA TGTGCCAGCAGCTTCCTAGCGGGAGATTCCCCCAGCCATGAGCAGTTCTTC.

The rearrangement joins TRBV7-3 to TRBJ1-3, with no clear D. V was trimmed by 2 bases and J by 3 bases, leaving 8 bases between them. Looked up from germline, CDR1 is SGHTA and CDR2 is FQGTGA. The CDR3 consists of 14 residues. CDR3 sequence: CASSLGPNGNTIYF. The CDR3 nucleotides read TGTGCCAGCAGCTTAGGTCCTAATGGAAACACCATATATTTT. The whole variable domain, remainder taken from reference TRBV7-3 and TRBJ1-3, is GAGVSQTPSNKVTEKGKYVELRCDPISGHTALYWYRQSLGQGPEFLIYFQGTGAADDSGLPNDRFFAVRPEGSVSTLKIQRTERGDSAVYLCASSLGPNGNTIYFGEGSWLTVV.

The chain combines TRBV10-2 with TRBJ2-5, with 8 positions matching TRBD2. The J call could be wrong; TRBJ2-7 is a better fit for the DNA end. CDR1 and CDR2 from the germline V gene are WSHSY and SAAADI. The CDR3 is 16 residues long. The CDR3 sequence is CASSDVLADRSYEQYF. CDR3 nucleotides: TGCGCCAGCAGTGATGTACTAGCGGATCGATCCTACGAGCAGTACTTC.

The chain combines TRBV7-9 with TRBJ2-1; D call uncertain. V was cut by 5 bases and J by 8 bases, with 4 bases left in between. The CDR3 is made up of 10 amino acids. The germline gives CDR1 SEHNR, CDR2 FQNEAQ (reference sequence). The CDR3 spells CASSPDEQFF. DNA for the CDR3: TGTGCCAGCAGCCCCGATGAGCAGTTCTTC.

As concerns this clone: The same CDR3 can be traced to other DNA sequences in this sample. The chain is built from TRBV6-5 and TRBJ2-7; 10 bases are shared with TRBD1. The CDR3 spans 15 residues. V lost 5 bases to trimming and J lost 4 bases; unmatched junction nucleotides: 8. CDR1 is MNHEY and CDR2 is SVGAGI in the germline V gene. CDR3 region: CASSAPGQGTYEQYF. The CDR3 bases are TGTGCCAGCAGTGCCCCGGGACAGGGGACTTACGAGCAGTACTTC.

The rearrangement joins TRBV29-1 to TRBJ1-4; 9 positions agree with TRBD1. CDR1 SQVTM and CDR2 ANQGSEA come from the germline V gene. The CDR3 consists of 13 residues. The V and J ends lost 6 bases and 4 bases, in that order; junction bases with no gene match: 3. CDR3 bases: TGCAGCGTGGAGGACAGGGGTAATGAAAAACTGTTTTTT. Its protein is CSVEDRGNEKLFF.

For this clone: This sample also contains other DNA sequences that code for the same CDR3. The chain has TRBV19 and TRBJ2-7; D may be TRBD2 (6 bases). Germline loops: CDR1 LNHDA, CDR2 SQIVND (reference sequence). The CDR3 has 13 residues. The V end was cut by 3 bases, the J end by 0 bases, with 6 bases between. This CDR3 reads CASSIGSSYEQYF. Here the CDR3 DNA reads TGTGCCAGTAGTATCGGGAGCTCCTACGAGCAGTACTTC.

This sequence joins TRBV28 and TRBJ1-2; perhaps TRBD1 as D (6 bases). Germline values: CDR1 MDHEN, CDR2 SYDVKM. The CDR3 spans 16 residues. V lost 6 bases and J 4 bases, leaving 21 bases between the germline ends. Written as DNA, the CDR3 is TGTGCCAGCAGCCTTTCGGGACACGACTTCCTCTATGGCTACACCTTC. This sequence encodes CASSLSGHDFLYGYTF.

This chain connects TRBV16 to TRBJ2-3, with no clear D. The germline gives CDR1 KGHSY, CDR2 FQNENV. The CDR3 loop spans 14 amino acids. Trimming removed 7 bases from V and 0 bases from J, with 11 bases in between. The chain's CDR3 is CASTRESSTDTQYF. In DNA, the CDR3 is TGTGCCAGCACTCGCGAATCTAGCACAGATACGCAGTATTTT.

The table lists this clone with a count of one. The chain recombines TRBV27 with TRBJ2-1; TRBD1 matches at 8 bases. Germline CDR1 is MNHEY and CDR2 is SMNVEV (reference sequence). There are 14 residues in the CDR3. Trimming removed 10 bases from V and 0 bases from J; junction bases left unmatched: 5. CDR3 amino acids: CATRTGRSYNEQFF. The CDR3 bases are TGTGCCACCCGGACAGGGCGCTCCTACAATGAGCAGTTCTTC.

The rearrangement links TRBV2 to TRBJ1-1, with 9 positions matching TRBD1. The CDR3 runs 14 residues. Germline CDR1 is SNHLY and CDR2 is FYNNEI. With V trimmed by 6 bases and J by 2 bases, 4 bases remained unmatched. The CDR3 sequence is CASRAGQGNTEAFF. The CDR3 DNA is TGTGCCAGCAGAGCGGGACAGGGTAACACTGAAGCTTTCTTT.

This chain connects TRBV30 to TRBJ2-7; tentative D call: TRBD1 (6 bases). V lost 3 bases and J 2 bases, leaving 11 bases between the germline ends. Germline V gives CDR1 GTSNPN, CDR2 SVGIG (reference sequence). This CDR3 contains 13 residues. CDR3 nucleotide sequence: TGTGCCTGGAGGCTTCCAGGGGCCTACGAGCAGTACTTC. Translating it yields CAWRLPGAYEQYF.

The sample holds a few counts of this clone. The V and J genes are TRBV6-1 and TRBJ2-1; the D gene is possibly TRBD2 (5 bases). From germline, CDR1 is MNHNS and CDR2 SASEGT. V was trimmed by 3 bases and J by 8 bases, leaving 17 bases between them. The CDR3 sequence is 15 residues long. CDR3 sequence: CASSDEGHPRDEQFF. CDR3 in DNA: TGTGCCAGCAGTGATGAAGGGCACCCGCGGGATGAGCAGTTCTTC.

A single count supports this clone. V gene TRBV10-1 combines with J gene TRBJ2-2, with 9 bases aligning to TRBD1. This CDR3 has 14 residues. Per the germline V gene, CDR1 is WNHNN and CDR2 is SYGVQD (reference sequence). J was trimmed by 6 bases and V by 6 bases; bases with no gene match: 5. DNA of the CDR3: TGCGCCAGCAGCCCTGGGACAGGGCCCGGGGAGCTGTTTTTT. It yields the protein CASSPGTGPGELFF.

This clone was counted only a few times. The CDR3 DNA reads as TGTGCCAGCAGCTCCCGAGGGGAGCGGGAGGGCTTTTACGAGCAGTACTTC. Protein sequence: CASSSRGEREGFYEQYF. This chain joins TRBV5-4 and TRBJ2-7; 10 bases are a match to TRBD2. The CDR3 length is 17 residues. Germline assignment: CDR1 SGHNT and CDR2 YYREEE (reference sequence). Trimming cost V 3 bases and J 4 bases; bases outside gene matches: 13.

The CDR3 loop reads CASSSPSGLLSYEQYF. In nucleotides, the CDR3 is TGCGCCAGCAGCAGTCCTAGCGGCCTTCTCTCCTACGAGCAGTACTTC. The J gene is TRBJ2-7, the V gene TRBV5-1; 7 nucleotides match TRBD2. The CDR3 is 16 amino acids. J was trimmed by 0 bases and V by 4 bases; bases with no gene match: 10. CDR1 is SGHRS, CDR2 YFSETQ, per germline.

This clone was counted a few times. Written as DNA, the CDR3 is TGTGCCAGCAGCTTACTCCCTAGCGGGACCTACAATGAGCAGTTCTTC. The encoded protein is CASSLLPSGTYNEQFF. The chain uses TRBV7-3 and TRBJ2-1; 9 bases are a match to TRBD2. Germline V lookup: CDR1 SGHTA, CDR2 FQGTGA. Trimming at V came to 2 bases and at J to 2 bases, leaving 4 bases not matched to a gene. CDR3 length equals 16 residues.